This TCR beta chain was obtained from a study of blood T cell repertoires in COVID-19. Study-level background: Samples taken during acute and convalescent COVID-19 were collected in the United States, Italy and Spain. Sample material is recorded as cDNA or gDNA derived from T cells, B-cell-depleted T cells, or PBMCs.

Germline CDR1 reads MGHRA; CDR2 reads YSYEKL. This CDR3 contains 16 residues. The V end was cut by 4 bases, the J end by 0 bases, with 16 bases between. Clones were sequenced by immunoSEQ multiplex PCR, and TCRdb holds only the in-frame ones, with some missing. The profile shows 60,000 to 70,000 clones, roughly 80% of them singletons. The sample consisted of peripheral blood. The clonotype was recovered from a man in his forties or fifties with active COVID-19. This chain uses TRBV4-1 with TRBJ2-7, with D possibly matching TRBD2 (5 bases). Written as DNA, the CDR3 is TGCGCCAGCAGCCCCCCGGGCGGGTCTAGCTCCTACGAGCAGTACTTC. It encodes CASSPPGGSSSYEQYF.